These 30 T cell receptor beta chains share one sample of origin, sequenced in a study of response to subunit inactivated influenza vaccine. TCRdb independently ran MiXCR on the RT-PCR reads; one entry per CDR3 protein. The sample gives about 540,000 distinct CDR3 sequences, 20% to 25% of which show up once; approximately 3% is in the top ten. These data were likewise used in another study, on T cells expressing NK-cell markers. From that paper: Template switching by 5'RACE with UMIs generated the TCR beta cDNA.

Sequencing was performed on CD4+ T cells sorted from PBMCs, taken about 13 days after vaccination. The receptors stem from a man in his fifties or sixties who received an inactivated influenza vaccine.

This clonotype was observed a few times. CDR3: CASSPTSGTSSYEQYF. The CDR3 DNA sequence: TGTGCCAGCAGTCCCACGAGTGGGACATCCTCATACGAGCAGTACTTC. The chain uses TRBV6-5 and TRBJ2-7, with TRBD1 as a possible D gene (6 bases). The V gene's germline CDR1 is MNHEY and CDR2 SVGAGI. V lost 5 bases, J lost 4 bases, and 21 bases lay in between. The CDR3 has 16 amino acids.

V gene TRBV5-5 combines with J gene TRBJ1-1, with D maybe TRBD1 (5 bases). CDR1 is SGHKS, CDR2 YYEKEE, per germline (reference sequence). The V gene lost 3 bases and the J gene lost 11 bases, with 20 bases spanning the gap. The CDR3 has 14 amino acids. CDR3 nucleotides: TGTGCCAGCAGCTCCGTAGGGACGGATATATGGGCTTTCTTT. Translation: CASSSVGTDIWAFF. Complete variable domain (other parts from reference TRBV5-5 and TRBJ1-1): DAGVTQSPTHLIKTRGQQVTLRCSPISGHKSVSWYQQVLGQGPQFIFQYYEKEERGRGNFPDRFSARQFPNYSSELNVNALLLGDSALYLCASSSVGTDIWAFFGQGTRLTVV.

This clonotype was seen a few times. The genes are TRBV5-6 and TRBJ1-4, with D perhaps matching TRBD1 (6 bases). V was pared by 3 bases and J by 7 bases, with 10 bases between. Germline assignment: CDR1 SGHDT and CDR2 YYEEEE. The CDR3 is 13 amino acids. The CDR3 spells CASSWGQSEKLFF. The CDR3 nucleotides are TGTGCCAGCAGCTGGGGACAAAGTGAAAAACTGTTTTTT. Based on the CDR3 plus reference TRBV5-6 and TRBJ1-4, the full variable domain is DAGVTQSPTHLIKTRGQQVTLRCSPKSGHDTVSWYQQALGQGPQFIFQYYEEEERQRGNFPDRFSGHQFPNYSSELNVNALLLGDSALYLCASSWGQSEKLFFGSGTQLSVL.

This clonotype came up a few times. The J gene is TRBJ2-7, the V gene TRBV7-9; D not resolved. Per germline, CDR1 SEHNR and CDR2 FQNEAQ (reference sequence). This CDR3 is built from 11 residues. V was trimmed by 2 bases and J by 5 bases, leaving 4 bases between them. The chain's CDR3 is CASSLYNEQYF. As DNA, the CDR3 is TGTGCCAGCAGCTTATATAACGAGCAGTACTTC.

The chain employs TRBV7-2 and TRBJ2-1; 7 nucleotides line up with TRBD1. The CDR3 is made up of 15 amino acids. The germline gives CDR1 SGHTA, CDR2 FQGNSA. V lost 5 bases to trimming and J lost 3 bases; unmatched junction nucleotides: 7. CDR3 coding DNA: TGTGCCAGCAGCGGAGACAGGGCTTTCTACAATGAGCAGTTCTTC. As protein: CASSGDRAFYNEQFF.

The J gene is TRBJ2-5, the V gene TRBV7-2; D is unresolved. CDR1 SGHTA and CDR2 FQGNSA come from the germline V gene. The V end lost 5 bases, the J end lost 4 bases, and 11 bases lay between the germline ends. This CDR3 has 13 amino acids. The CDR3 loop reads CASSRDNRETQYF. CDR3 DNA sequence: TGTGCCAGCAGCCGCGACAACCGAGAGACCCAGTACTTC.

This clonotype was picked up a small number of times. The chain combines TRBV7-9 with TRBJ2-7; the match to TRBD1 covers 9 bases. V lost 2 bases, J lost 0 bases, and 5 bases stayed unmatched. This CDR3 contains 16 residues. The germline gives CDR1 SEHNR, CDR2 FQNEAQ (reference sequence). CDR3 region: CASSLRDRGSSYEQYF. Written as DNA, the CDR3 is TGTGCCAGCAGCTTAAGAGACAGGGGGAGCTCCTACGAGCAGTACTTC.

This clonotype was picked up a small number of times. The rearrangement joins TRBV6-2 or TRBV6-3 to TRBJ2-3; 10 bases fit TRBD2. The V gene's germline CDR1 is MNHEY and CDR2 SVGEGT. V shed 8 bases, J shed 2 bases, and the junction held 7 bases outside the gene matches. The CDR3 spans 15 residues. CDR3 DNA: TGTGCCAGCCCAGGACTAGCGGAACTCACAGATACGCAGTATTTT. This gives the protein CASPGLAELTDTQYF.

This chain joins TRBV5-1 and TRBJ2-3; 7 bases line up with TRBD2. Trimming took 4 bases from V and 9 from J; bases not matched to a gene: 8. The germline V gene has CDR1 SGHRS and CDR2 YFSETQ. This CDR3 has 13 amino acids. As DNA, the CDR3 is TGCGCCAGCAGCGCGCTAGCGGTACGGACGCAGTATTTT. Residues: CASSALAVRTQYF.

This clonotype was found a few times. The gene calls are TRBV5-5 and TRBJ1-1, with D unclear. The CDR3 totals 14 residues. Germline CDR1 SGHKS, CDR2 YYEKEE (reference sequence). The ends were cut back, 1 base at V and 4 bases at J, with 11 bases in the middle. CDR3 in DNA: TGTGCCAGCAGCTTGCAATTGGGTCCCACTGAAGCTTTCTTT. Protein sequence: CASSLQLGPTEAFF.

This clonotype was counted a few times. The V call is TRBV6-5, the J call TRBJ2-3; 7 bases match TRBD1. From germline, CDR1 is MNHEY and CDR2 SVGAGI. Germline trimming cut 2 bases from V and 3 bases from J; bases unmatched to any gene: 2. The CDR3 is 14 residues long. The DNA for the CDR3 is TGTGCCAGCAGTTACATCAGGGGGACAGATACGCAGTATTTT. As protein: CASSYIRGTDTQYF.

This sequence joins TRBV12-3 or TRBV12-4 and TRBJ2-7; 7 nucleotides line up with TRBD2. V gave up 5 bases and J gave up 6 bases; unmatched junction bases: 4. The length of the CDR3 is 12 residues. CDR3 nucleotides: TGTGCCAGCAGTCATCCGGGAGGCGAGCAGTACTTC. Amino acids: CASSHPGGEQYF.

The genes are TRBV6-1 and TRBJ2-7; 10 nucleotides line up with TRBD2. Trimming at V came to 5 bases and at J to 3 bases, leaving 4 bases not matched to a gene. CDR3 length: 14 residues. The V gene's germline CDR1 is MNHNS and CDR2 SASEGT. The CDR3 nucleotides read TGTGCCAGCAGTCTCATAGCGGGGGGCTACGAGCAGTACTTC. This gives the protein CASSLIAGGYEQYF.

V and J are TRBV9 and TRBJ2-3, with D possibly called TRBD1 or TRBD2 (5 bases each). V lost 4 bases, J lost 6 bases, and 27 bases lay in between. Germline V gene data show CDR1 as SGDLS and CDR2 as YYNGEE. The CDR3 loop spans 18 amino acids. The chain's CDR3 is CASSLRPQTGTSADTQYF. Here the CDR3 DNA reads TGTGCCAGCAGCCTACGGCCCCAAACCGGGACCTCCGCGGATACGCAGTATTTT.

The V gene is TRBV2, the J gene TRBJ2-3; D possibly corresponds to TRBD1 (6 bases). This CDR3 contains 14 residues. Germline assignment: CDR1 SNHLY and CDR2 FYNNEI. The ends were cut back, 4 bases at V and 0 bases at J, with 8 bases in the middle. CDR3 amino acids: CASSGTASTDTQYF. Here the CDR3 DNA reads TGTGCCAGCAGTGGGACAGCTAGCACAGATACGCAGTATTTT.

V gene TRBV20-1 combines with J gene TRBJ2-3, with a weak D call TRBD1 (5 bases). CDR1 is DFQATT and CDR2 is SNEGSKA in the germline V gene (reference sequence). Trimming shortened V by 4 bases and J by 5 bases, and 10 bases separated the two germline ends. The CDR3 spans 12 residues. CDR3 loop: CSAIYRLDTQYF. DNA of the CDR3: TGCAGTGCTATTTACAGGTTAGATACGCAGTATTTT.

The V call is TRBV5-1, the J call TRBJ2-7; D unresolved. Trimming removed 0 bases from V and 3 bases from J, with 10 bases in between. The CDR3 contains 14 residues. CDR1 is SGHRS and CDR2 is YFSETQ in the germline V gene. The DNA of the CDR3 is TGCGCCAGCAGCTTGGGTGGACCGGGCTACGAGCAGTACTTC. Encoded protein: CASSLGGPGYEQYF.

The rearrangement links TRBV5-6 to TRBJ2-5; 9 bases match TRBD2. The V gene end was trimmed by 1 base and the J gene end by 6 bases; junction bases not matched to a gene: 10. Per germline, CDR1 SGHDT and CDR2 YYEEEE. This CDR3 comprises 16 residues. This CDR3 is CASSLKAGGSGKTQYF. In DNA form, the CDR3 reads TGTGCCAGCAGCTTGAAGGCGGGGGGGTCGGGGAAGACCCAGTACTTC.

Here the CDR3 reads CAAATWGAGADTQYF. The CDR3 DNA follows: TGTGCCGCCGCAACGTGGGGCGCCGGCGCAGATACGCAGTATTTT. The gene calls are TRBV7-9 and TRBJ2-3; maybe TRBD1 (5 bases). The CDR3 is 15 amino acids. CDR1 and CDR2 (germline): SEHNR, FQNEAQ (reference sequence). Trimming took 11 bases from V and 4 from J, leaving 22 bases between them.

This chain uses TRBV28 with TRBJ2-7, with TRBD1 matching 8 bases. Germline CDR1 reads MDHEN; CDR2 reads SYDVKM. This CDR3 has 13 residues. V lost 6 bases, J lost 6 bases, and 7 bases stayed unmatched. The CDR3 is CASSGSDRVEQYF. The DNA for the CDR3 is TGTGCCAGCAGCGGGTCGGACAGGGTCGAGCAGTACTTC.

The rearrangement joins TRBV12-3 or TRBV12-4 to TRBJ2-7; TRBD2 matches 9 bases. Trimming took 4 bases from V and 0 from J; bases not matched to a gene: 4. This CDR3 comprises 15 residues. The CDR3 spells CASSSSGTSSYEQYF. Written as DNA, the CDR3 is TGTGCCAGCAGTTCTAGCGGGACTAGCTCCTACGAGCAGTACTTC.

This clonotype was picked up a small number of times. V and J are TRBV20-1 and TRBJ1-1; D unclear. Trimming left V 0 bases short and J 4 bases short, with 6 bases between. In germline, CDR1 is DFQATT, CDR2 SNEGSKA (reference sequence). The CDR3 runs 12 residues. CDR3 residues: CSARDPATEAFF. The DNA of the CDR3 is TGCAGTGCTAGAGATCCTGCCACTGAAGCTTTCTTT.

To note about this clonotype: This CDR3 is missing its conserved last phenylalanine or tryptophan, likely due to a read error. The chain has TRBV12-3 or TRBV12-4 and TRBJ2-3; the D is unclear. Trimming took 1 base from V and 1 from J, leaving 9 bases between them. CDR3 length equals 15 residues. The CDR3 sequence: CASSLGGAGTDTQYS. The CDR3 DNA is TGTGCCAGCAGTTTAGGAGGTGCTGGCACAGATACGCAGTATTCT.

This rearrangement joins TRBV5-1 to TRBJ1-4, with D possibly TRBD1 on 5 matching bases. The V and J ends lost 0 bases and 0 bases respectively, with 21 bases between them. The CDR3 has 20 amino acids. Per the germline V gene, CDR1 is SGHRS and CDR2 is YFSETQ. Here the CDR3 DNA reads TGCGCCAGCAGCTTGGCCCGTGGGGCAGGGCAAATCGCAACTAATGAAAAACTGTTTTTT. Translation: CASSLARGAGQIATNEKLFF. Full variable domain (remainder filled in from reference TRBV5-1 and TRBJ1-4): KAGVTQTPRYLIKTRGQQVTLSCSPISGHRSVSWYQQTPGQGLQFLFEYFSETQRNKGNFPGRFSGRQFSNSRSEMNVSTLELGDSALYLCASSLARGAGQIATNEKLFFGSGTQLSVL.

The chain uses TRBV30 and TRBJ2-7, with D possibly matching TRBD1 (6 bases). The CDR3 extends over 16 amino acids. Trimming took 0 bases from V and 3 from J, leaving 18 bases between them. Germline CDR1 and CDR2: GTSNPN and SVGIG (reference sequence). The CDR3 DNA follows: TGTGCCTGGAGTGTACAGGGTACCATGCTAAACTACGAGCAGTACTTC. Translated, it gives CAWSVQGTMLNYEQYF.

This chain links TRBV4-3 with TRBJ2-2; possibly TRBD1 for D (6 bases). Trimming cost V 0 bases and J 7 bases, with 12 bases left between them. Germline assignment: CDR1 LGHNA and CDR2 YSLEER. The CDR3 totals 15 residues. In DNA, the CDR3 is TGCGCCAGCAGCCAAGAAGGCACAGGGATCGGGGAGCTGTTTTTT. Translating it yields CASSQEGTGIGELFF.

V usage is TRBV12-3 or TRBV12-4 and J usage is TRBJ2-2, with a weak D call TRBD1 (6 bases). Trimming shortened V by 7 bases and J by 8 bases, and 20 bases separated the two germline ends. The CDR3 totals 15 residues. CDR3 amino acids: CASKEPGHPSGELFF. The CDR3 DNA is TGTGCCAGCAAAGAGCCGGGACATCCATCGGGGGAGCTGTTTTTT.

The table lists this clonotype with a few counts. The chain combines TRBV20-1 with TRBJ2-1, with 10 nucleotides matching TRBD2. There are 13 residues in the CDR3. Trimming took 2 bases from V and 7 from J; bases not matched to a gene: 2. CDR1 is DFQATT and CDR2 is SNEGSKA in the germline V gene (reference sequence). Here the CDR3 reads CSARRSGGNEQFF. The CDR3 DNA reads TGCAGTGCTAGACGTAGCGGGGGGAATGAGCAGTTCTTC.

The genes are TRBV18 and TRBJ2-3; 7 bases line up with TRBD1. V lost 3 bases to trimming and J lost 1 base; unmatched junction nucleotides: 4. Germline CDR1 KGHSH, CDR2 LQKENI. The CDR3 contains 15 residues. CDR3 coding DNA: TGTGCCAGCTCACCGGGACAGTTAGGCACAGATACGCAGTATTTT. Amino acid sequence: CASSPGQLGTDTQYF.

A few counts support this clonotype. The rearrangement uses TRBV10-3 and TRBJ2-7; D is ambiguous. The V gene's germline CDR1 is ENHRY and CDR2 SYGVKD. The CDR3 spans 14 residues. Trimming left V 6 bases short and J 7 bases short, with 19 bases between. The CDR3 is CAISVRTVPQEQYF. The CDR3 DNA reads TGTGCCATCAGCGTCAGGACCGTCCCCCAGGAGCAGTACTTC.